This T cell receptor beta chain was profiled in a study of blood T cell repertoires in COVID-19. The germline V gene has CDR1 SGDLS and CDR2 YYNGEE. V lost 3 bases and J lost 4, with 14 bases in between. The CDR3 extends over 15 amino acids. Sequenced by immunoSEQ multiplex PCR; TCRdb stores in-frame clones only, minus some. The sample lists about 240,000 clones; roughly 80% were seen once. The chain carries TRBV9 and TRBJ1-5; TRBD1 might be the D (6 bases). The sequenced material came from peripheral blood. The clonotype was recovered from a woman in her 70s with acute or convalescent COVID-19. The CDR3: CASSADSAVNQPQHF. DNA for the CDR3: TGTGCCAGCAGCGCGGACAGTGCGGTAAATCAGCCCCAGCATTTT.